The 31 T cell receptor beta chains listed next were all sequenced from one sample in a study of technical replicates of blood from a few donors. Clones were sequenced by immunoSEQ multiplex PCR, and TCRdb holds only the in-frame ones, with some missing. This sample has roughly 83,000 clones, with around 94% found just once. The sample was T cells isolated from PBMCs. The receptors shown here come from a human donor in good health.

This chain uses TRBV5-6 with TRBJ2-7, with 16 bases matching TRBD2. With 4 bases clipped from V and 2 bases from J, the junction kept 9 bases outside the gene matches. CDR3 length equals 18 residues. Germline V gene sequence: CDR1 SGHDT, CDR2 YYEEEE. CDR3 region: CASSLGTSGRGGPYEQYF. The CDR3 region has the DNA TGTGCCAGCAGCCTCGGGACTAGCGGGAGGGGCGGCCCCTACGAGCAGTACTTC.

V and J are TRBV7-9 and TRBJ2-3; 11 nucleotides line up with TRBD1. CDR3 length: 15 residues. Trimming removed 4 bases from V and 6 bases from J; junction bases left unmatched: 6. CDR1 is SEHNR, CDR2 FQNEAQ, per germline (reference sequence). The CDR3 is CASSSGQGAWDTQYF. As DNA, the CDR3 is TGTGCCAGCAGCTCCGGACAGGGGGCGTGGGATACGCAGTATTTT.

This sequence joins TRBV2 and TRBJ1-2; perhaps TRBD1 as D (6 bases). Germline V gives CDR1 SNHLY, CDR2 FYNNEI. CDR3 length: 14 residues. CDR3 DNA sequence: TGTATACCGCGCGGGGGCCGCCCACAATCTGGCTACACCTTC. Translation: CIPRGGRPQSGYTF.

This clone has just one count. The chain employs TRBV6-4 and TRBJ1-4; TRBD1 might be the D (5 bases). Germline V gives CDR1 MRHNA, CDR2 SNTAGT. V lost 7 bases, J lost 8 bases, and 17 bases lay in between. The CDR3 has 14 residues. CDR3 sequence: CASILYRQEEKLFF. DNA of the CDR3: TGTGCCAGCATCTTGTACAGGCAGGAGGAAAAACTGTTTTTT.

The V and J genes are TRBV5-8 and TRBJ1-5; D may be TRBD1 (6 bases). The CDR3 has 14 amino acids. Germline values: CDR1 SGHTS, CDR2 YDEGEE. Between the trimmed V and J ends, which lost 4 bases and 7 bases, there was a span of 15 bases. DNA of the CDR3: TGTGCCAGCAGCGCCACAGGGCTGCGACAGCCCCAGCATTTT. Protein product: CASSATGLRQPQHF.

The chain uses TRBV27 and TRBJ2-7; 9 positions agree with TRBD2. Trimming cost V 0 bases and J 2 bases; bases outside gene matches: 11. CDR3 size: 18 residues. In germline, CDR1 is MNHEY, CDR2 SMNVEV (reference sequence). The CDR3, as DNA: TGTGCCAGCAGTTTATCGCGAGCGGGGGGTGGGGGAACCTACGAGCAGTACTTC. It encodes CASSLSRAGGGGTYEQYF.

The rearrangement links TRBV18 to TRBJ1-2; tentative D call: TRBD1 (6 bases). CDR3 size: 16 residues. Germline V gene data show CDR1 as KGHSH and CDR2 as LQKENI. Trimming took 4 bases from V and 4 from J, leaving 19 bases between them. The CDR3 spells CASSQKTGDLAYGYTF. Here the CDR3 DNA reads TGTGCCAGCTCACAAAAGACAGGAGACCTCGCCTATGGCTACACCTTC.

The chain combines TRBV19 with TRBJ1-1; the D gene is possibly TRBD1 (6 bases). Per the germline V gene, CDR1 is LNHDA and CDR2 is SQIVND (reference sequence). V was clipped by 6 bases and J by 7 bases, with 15 bases between them. The length of the CDR3 is 13 residues. The CDR3 coding sequence is TGTGCCAGTAGCATTAACCCGACAGGTGAAGCTTTCTTT. Its translation: CASSINPTGEAFF.

The chain links TRBV15 to TRBJ2-7, with 9 nucleotides matching TRBD2. The CDR3 spans 20 residues. CDR1 and CDR2 (germline): LNHNV, YYDKDF (reference sequence). Trimming removed 0 bases from V and 4 bases from J; junction bases left unmatched: 19. Here the CDR3 reads CATSREKRIAGEILAYEQYF. The CDR3 DNA sequence: TGTGCCACCAGCAGAGAGAAGAGGATAGCGGGAGAAATTTTAGCTTACGAGCAGTACTTC.

A word on this clone: Other nucleotide sequences in the sample specify the same CDR3. This chain connects TRBV5-4 to TRBJ2-3; a possible D gene is TRBD2 (6 bases). Germline V gene data show CDR1 as SGHNT and CDR2 as YYREEE (reference sequence). With 0 bases removed from V and 0 bases from J, the gap between germline ends came to 8 bases. The CDR3 consists of 15 residues. CDR3: CASSLGGASTDTQYF. Here the CDR3 DNA reads TGTGCCAGCAGCTTGGGCGGGGCTAGCACAGATACGCAGTATTTT. The full variable domain, its missing parts supplied by reference TRBV5-4 and TRBJ2-3, is ETGVTQSPTHLIKTRGQQVTLRCSSQSGHNTVSWYQQALGQGPQFIFQYYREEENGRGNFPPRFSGLQFPNYSSELNVNALELDDSALYLCASSLGGASTDTQYFGPGTRLTVL.

V usage is TRBV10-3 and J usage is TRBJ2-2, with 7 bases matching TRBD2. CDR3 length equals 16 residues. Germline V gene sequence: CDR1 ENHRY, CDR2 SYGVKD. The J segment lost 0 bases and the V segment lost 4 bases, leaving 5 bases of the junction unmatched. The CDR3 DNA is TGTGCCATCAGTGTCGGGGGGAGCGCGAACACCGGGGAGCTGTTTTTT. Translation: CAISVGGSANTGELFF.

This rearrangement joins TRBV19 to TRBJ1-5; 7 bases map to TRBD1. CDR1 is LNHDA and CDR2 is SQIVND in the germline V gene (reference sequence). Germline trimming cut 10 bases from V and 9 bases from J; bases unmatched to any gene: 12. This CDR3 contains 13 residues. CDR3 loop: CAITGTAGGPQHF. CDR3 sequence (DNA): TGTGCCATTACCGGGACAGCCGGGGGGCCCCAGCATTTT.

The V and J genes are TRBV4-1 and TRBJ2-7, with 10 nucleotides matching TRBD1. This CDR3 spans 13 amino acids. The V segment lost 8 bases and the J segment 6 bases; nucleotides outside the gene matches: 7. Germline-derived CDR1 and CDR2 are MGHRA and YSYEKL. CDR3 DNA sequence: TGCGCCAGCGGGGGGGACAGGGGATTCGAGCAGTACTTC. Translated: CASGGDRGFEQYF.

This chain joins TRBV2 and TRBJ1-1; 8 bases align to TRBD1. Germline V gives CDR1 SNHLY, CDR2 FYNNEI. V lost 10 bases and J lost 1; bases outside the gene matches: 5. CDR3 length: 13 residues. CDR3 in DNA: TGTGCCACAGGACAGGGCGAGAACACTGAAGCTTTCTTT. Translated: CATGQGENTEAFF.

The chain links TRBV10-2 to TRBJ1-1, with D perhaps matching TRBD1 (6 bases). The CDR3 loop spans 17 amino acids. CDR1 is WSHSY and CDR2 is SAAADI in the germline V gene. V was clipped by 7 bases and J by 2 bases, with 23 bases between them. The CDR3 region is CASTTEGQRGFNTEAFF. The DNA of the CDR3 is TGCGCCAGCACCACCGAGGGACAAAGAGGATTTAACACTGAAGCTTTCTTT.

The J gene is TRBJ1-2, the V gene TRBV11-2, with D possibly being TRBD1 (5 bases). V was trimmed by 2 bases and J by 3 bases, leaving 19 bases between them. The germline gives CDR1 SGHAT, CDR2 FQNNGV. There are 17 residues in the CDR3. The CDR3 region has the DNA TGTGCCAGCAGCTTATGGGGACTCGATGCTCAGGACTATGGCTACACCTTC. It codes for CASSLWGLDAQDYGYTF.

The rearrangement joins TRBV5-1 to TRBJ2-5; 8 bases map to TRBD2. The CDR3 sequence is 16 residues long. With 1 base clipped from V and 1 base from J, the junction kept 6 bases outside the gene matches. Germline lookup yields CDR1 SGHRS and CDR2 YFSETQ. The CDR3 region is CASSLTGGMVQETQYF. CDR3 sequence (DNA): TGCGCCAGCAGCTTGACGGGGGGGATGGTCCAAGAGACCCAGTACTTC.

As to this clone: The sample carries other DNA sequences with the same CDR3. The chain carries TRBV19 and TRBJ1-4, with a tentative D call TRBD1 (6 bases). The length of the CDR3 is 15 residues. V shed 1 base and J shed 0 bases, with 6 bases lying between them. Germline V lookup: CDR1 LNHDA, CDR2 SQIVND (reference sequence). This CDR3 reads CASSIGTATNEKLFF. Written as DNA, the CDR3 is TGTGCCAGTAGTATAGGGACAGCAACTAATGAAAAACTGTTTTTT.

V and J are TRBV28 and TRBJ2-1; 13 nucleotides align to TRBD2. CDR3 length: 16 residues. With 5 bases clipped from V and 4 bases from J, the junction kept 5 bases outside the gene matches. The germline V gene encodes CDR1 MDHEN and CDR2 SYDVKM. The CDR3, as DNA: TGTGCCAGCAGTATTCGGACTAGCGGGGGATACAATGAGCAGTTCTTC. This sequence encodes CASSIRTSGGYNEQFF.

This clone was seen just once. The rearrangement joins TRBV30 to TRBJ1-2, with 8 bases that match TRBD1. With 8 bases clipped from V and 8 bases from J, the junction kept 10 bases outside the gene matches. Germline CDR1 GTSNPN, CDR2 SVGIG (reference sequence). This CDR3 is built from 12 residues. The CDR3: CAISTGAGGYTF. The CDR3 DNA follows: TGTGCCATCTCGACAGGGGCAGGGGGCTACACCTTC. The full variable domain, completed using reference TRBV30 and TRBJ1-2, is SQTIHQWPATLVQPVGSPLSLECTVEGTSNPNLYWYRQAAGRGLQLLFYSVGIGQISSEVPQNLSASRPQDRQFILSSKKLLLSDSGFYLCAISTGAGGYTFGSGTRLTVV.

The chain has TRBV5-4 and TRBJ1-1; a possible D gene is TRBD1 (5 bases). Germline V CDR1 and CDR2: SGHNT, YYREEE (reference sequence). With 5 bases removed from V and 4 bases from J, the gap between germline ends came to 12 bases. The CDR3 loop spans 13 amino acids. The CDR3 DNA sequence: TGTGCCAGCAGGGGTGCAGGGTTCACTGAAGCTTTCTTT. It encodes CASRGAGFTEAFF.

This chain links TRBV6-1 with TRBJ1-6; 9 nucleotides line up with TRBD1. CDR1 MNHNS and CDR2 SASEGT come from the germline V gene. The CDR3 contains 13 residues. J was trimmed by 7 bases and V by 6 bases; bases with no gene match: 1. The CDR3 region is CASRGQGNSPLHF. Written as DNA, the CDR3 is TGTGCCAGCAGAGGACAGGGGAATTCACCCCTCCACTTT.

The CDR3 loop is CAWSWRGGGEQFF. The DNA of the CDR3 is TGTGCCTGGAGCTGGCGGGGGGGTGGTGAGCAGTTCTTC. The gene calls are TRBV30 and TRBJ2-1; 9 nucleotides agree with TRBD2. Germline V gene sequence: CDR1 GTSNPN, CDR2 SVGIG (reference sequence). The CDR3 consists of 13 residues. The V segment lost 3 bases and the J segment 9 bases; nucleotides outside the gene matches: 6.

The chain joins TRBV19 to TRBJ1-2; the D is unclear. V was shortened by 7 bases and J by 7 bases, with 16 bases between the two germline ends. The germline gives CDR1 LNHDA, CDR2 SQIVND (reference sequence). The CDR3 extends over 13 amino acids. The CDR3 coding sequence is TGTGCCAGTACCGATCCAGAGGCGTTTGGCTACACCTTC. Amino acids: CASTDPEAFGYTF.

The gene calls are TRBV27 and TRBJ2-2; TRBD1 matches 8 bases. Looked up from germline, CDR1 is MNHEY and CDR2 is SMNVEV (reference sequence). J gave up 6 bases and V 2 bases, and 8 bases lay outside the gene matches. This CDR3 is 16 amino acids long. In nucleotides, the CDR3 is TGTGCCAGCAGTTTACGGACAGGGCTCAGGGCCGGGGAGCTGTTTTTT. This translates into CASSLRTGLRAGELFF.

The rearrangement joins TRBV15 to TRBJ1-5; D gene ambiguous. The CDR3 spans 12 residues. Per the germline V gene, CDR1 is LNHNV and CDR2 is YYDKDF (reference sequence). Deletions cut 2 bases from V and 5 bases from J, with 4 bases between. The CDR3 bases are TGTGCCACCAGCAGACAGGATCAGCCCCAGCATTTT. Translation: CATSRQDQPQHF.

V gene TRBV7-3 combines with J gene TRBJ2-2, with 8 bases fitting TRBD1. The length of the CDR3 is 17 residues. The V and J ends lost 4 bases and 4 bases, in that order; junction bases with no gene match: 11. In germline, CDR1 is SGHTA, CDR2 FQGTGA. Here the CDR3 reads CASSSTFRGRGTGELFF. The CDR3 DNA reads as TGTGCCAGCAGCTCCACCTTCAGGGGGCGAGGCACCGGGGAGCTGTTTTTT.

The chain carries TRBV7-9 and TRBJ2-3, with 10 nucleotides matching TRBD2. CDR3 length: 16 amino acids. Germline CDR1 and CDR2: SEHNR and FQNEAQ (reference sequence). The ends lost 7 bases at V and 3 bases at J; junction bases unmatched: 10. In DNA, the CDR3 is TGTGCCAGCACCCAAGGTGTACTAGCGGGGACAGATACGCAGTATTTT. It specifies CASTQGVLAGTDTQYF.

This clone was seen a single time. The CDR3 nucleotides are TGCAGCGTCATAGCGGGAGGGCTTGAGCAGTTCTTC. Amino acid sequence: CSVIAGGLEQFF. V and J are TRBV29-1 and TRBJ2-1; 11 bases fit TRBD2. J was trimmed by 9 bases and V by 6 bases; bases with no gene match: 4. CDR3 length: 12 amino acids. In germline, CDR1 is SQVTM, CDR2 ANQGSEA.

This chain uses TRBV7-9 with TRBJ2-7; D is possibly TRBD1 (6 bases). Between the trimmed V and J ends, which lost 1 base and 4 bases, there was a span of 11 bases. This CDR3 contains 14 residues. CDR1 and CDR2 from the germline V gene are SEHNR and FQNEAQ (reference sequence). The CDR3 loop is CASSLGGQPYEQYF. The DNA for the CDR3 is TGTGCCAGCAGCTTAGGAGGACAGCCTTACGAGCAGTACTTC.

The CDR3 spells CASSPGTGGRSPLHF. The CDR3 DNA reads TGTGCCAGCAGCCCTGGGACAGGGGGTCGGTCACCCCTCCACTTT. The J gene is TRBJ1-6, the V gene TRBV6-1; TRBD1 matches 11 bases. The length of the CDR3 is 15 residues. The ends lost 6 bases at V and 10 bases at J; junction bases unmatched: 8. CDR1 is MNHNS and CDR2 is SASEGT in the germline V gene.